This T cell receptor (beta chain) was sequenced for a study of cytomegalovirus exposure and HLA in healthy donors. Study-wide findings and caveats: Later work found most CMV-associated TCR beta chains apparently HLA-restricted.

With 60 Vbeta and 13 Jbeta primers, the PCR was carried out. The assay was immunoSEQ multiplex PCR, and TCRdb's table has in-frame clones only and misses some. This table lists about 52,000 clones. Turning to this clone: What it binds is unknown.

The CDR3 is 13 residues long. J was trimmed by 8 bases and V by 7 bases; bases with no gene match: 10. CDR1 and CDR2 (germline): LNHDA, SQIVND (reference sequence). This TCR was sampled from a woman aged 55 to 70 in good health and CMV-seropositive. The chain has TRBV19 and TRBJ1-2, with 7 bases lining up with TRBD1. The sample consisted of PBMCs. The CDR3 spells CASTPATGLGYTF. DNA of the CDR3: TGTGCCAGTACCCCTGCGACAGGGCTCGGCTACACCTTC.